This T cell receptor (beta chain) originates from a study of a mutant IDH1 vaccine in newly diagnosed glioma. General study results and limits: Pseudoprogression appeared unlinked to shifts in leading peripheral T cell clonotypes. Vaccination elicited immune responses in roughly 93% of patients.

Of note for this clone: As yet, its antigen is unknown.

The time point was: baseline, week 1 (first vaccination visit). The treatment: pre-vaccination baseline after standard-of-care therapy. Trimming took off 5 bases at V and 6 bases at J, with 20 bases between the two ends. The CDR3 sequence is 16 residues long. CDR1 SGHVS and CDR2 FQNEAQ come from the germline V gene. The table came from immunoSEQ multiplex PCR; TCRdb's copy has only in-frame clones and leaves some out. The sample records tens of thousands of clones, 83% being singletons. The chain links TRBV7-8 to TRBJ2-1; TRBD2 is a possible D gene (6 bases). The material was PBMCs, obtained from a glioma patient treated with radiotherapy, temozolomide or both. The receptor was derived from a woman between 45 and 65 years old with glioma. The CDR3 DNA follows: TGTGCCAGCAGCCCCTTTCTCGGAGGGAATAGCAATGAGCAGTTCTTC. As protein: CASSPFLGGNSNEQFF.